This passage covers 30 T cell receptor beta chains from one sample sequenced in a study of graft-versus-host responses after intestinal transplantation. Antigen specificity for these receptors is unknown. The method was immunoSEQ multiplex PCR; TCRdb's version includes in-frame clones alone and lacks a portion of them. Among about 85,000 clones listed, about four fifths were seen once. The sample here was unstimulated CD4+ T cells sorted from spleen or lymph node cells, taken before intestinal transplant. The origin of the receptors is a human donor who received an intestinal transplant.

This clone was seen a handful of times. The CDR3 loop reads CASRQDSYSPLHF. The CDR3 DNA reads TGTGCCAGCAGACAGGACAGTTATTCACCCCTCCACTTT. The V gene is TRBV5-6, the J gene TRBJ1-6, with D perhaps TRBD1 (6 bases). V was clipped by 5 bases and J by 8 bases, with 11 bases between them. Germline-derived CDR1 and CDR2 are SGHDT and YYEEEE. The CDR3 consists of 13 residues.

CDR3 amino acids: CASSSIKQGGDETQYF. Here the CDR3 DNA reads TGTGCCAGCAGCTCCATCAAACAGGGGGGGGACGAGACCCAGTACTTC. This chain joins TRBV5-4 and TRBJ2-5; weak D call: TRBD1 (8 bases). Trimming left V 3 bases short and J 5 bases short, with 20 bases between. The CDR3 sequence is 16 residues long. CDR1 is SGHNT, CDR2 YYREEE, per germline (reference sequence).

The V gene is TRBV5-6, the J gene TRBJ1-3; D is uncertain. V was pared by 2 bases and J by 2 bases, with 14 bases between. The CDR3 extends over 16 amino acids. Looked up from germline, CDR1 is SGHDT and CDR2 is YYEEEE. The CDR3 is CASSFLSSLPGNTIYF. The CDR3 DNA reads TGTGCCAGCAGCTTTCTTTCGAGCCTCCCTGGAAACACCATATATTTT.

This clone has just a few counts. The V call is TRBV28, the J call TRBJ1-6, with a weak D call TRBD1 (6 bases). CDR1 is MDHEN and CDR2 is SYDVKM in the germline V gene. V lost 7 bases, J lost 1 base, and 14 bases lay in between. This CDR3 region has 16 residues. CDR3 region: CASIGRGGSYNSPLHF. CDR3 DNA sequence: TGTGCCAGCATAGGGAGGGGGGGATCCTATAATTCACCCCTCCACTTT.

V and J are TRBV2 and TRBJ2-5, with TRBD2 as a possible D gene (7 bases). Germline CDR1 and CDR2: SNHLY and FYNNEI. The CDR3 sequence is 16 residues long. V was cut by 0 bases and J by 2 bases, with 13 bases left in between. DNA of the CDR3: TGTGCCAGCAGTGAAGCGCTTCGGGGGGCACAAGAGACCCAGTACTTC. Amino acids: CASSEALRGAQETQYF. The full variable domain, rest sourced from reference TRBV2 and TRBJ2-5, is EPEVTQTPSHQVTQMGQEVILRCVPISNHLYFYWYRQILGQKVEFLVSFYNNEISEKSEIFDDQFSVERPDGSNFTLKIRSTKLEDSAMYFCASSEALRGAQETQYFGPGTRLLVL.

The chain is built from TRBV7-8 and TRBJ2-1; a weak D match, TRBD2 (6 bases). V was pared by 5 bases and J by 5 bases, with 19 bases between. CDR3 length: 16 amino acids. From germline, CDR1 is SGHVS and CDR2 FQNEAQ. CDR3 DNA sequence: TGTGCCAGCAGCCCCTACCGGGAGCTCCGGAACAATGAGCAGTTCTTC. As protein: CASSPYRELRNNEQFF.

The CDR3 loop is CAISESGLAGGGYEQYF. The CDR3 region has the DNA TGTGCCATCAGTGAGTCGGGACTAGCGGGGGGAGGTTACGAGCAGTACTTC. This chain uses TRBV10-3 with TRBJ2-7; 15 bases line up with TRBD2. The J segment lost 4 bases and the V segment lost 0 bases, leaving 4 bases of the junction unmatched. Per germline, CDR1 ENHRY and CDR2 SYGVKD. The CDR3 totals 17 residues.

The count of this clone is one. V gene TRBV19 combines with J gene TRBJ2-7, with 11 bases lining up with TRBD2. The germline gives CDR1 LNHDA, CDR2 SQIVND (reference sequence). The CDR3 is made up of 13 amino acids. The V gene end was trimmed by 7 bases and the J gene end by 6 bases; junction bases not matched to a gene: 5. CDR3 coding DNA: TGTGCCAGTAAACTAGCGGGAGACATCGAGCAGTACTTC. This encodes CASKLAGDIEQYF.

The J gene is TRBJ2-3, the V gene TRBV6-1, with D possibly being TRBD2 (6 bases). Between the trimmed V and J ends, which lost 1 base and 4 bases, there was a span of 9 bases. This CDR3 is 14 amino acids long. Germline V gene sequence: CDR1 MNHNS, CDR2 SASEGT. The CDR3 region has the DNA TGTGCCAGCAGTGAAGGGAGGGCACCAGATACGCAGTATTTT. It is translated as CASSEGRAPDTQYF.

The V call is TRBV30, the J call TRBJ1-6; TRBD1 might be the D (5 bases). The CDR3 extends over 12 amino acids. Germline CDR1 and CDR2: GTSNPN and SVGIG (reference sequence). V shed 4 bases and J shed 9 bases, with 10 bases lying between them. The CDR3 reads CAWTGLGSPLHF. In DNA, the CDR3 is TGTGCCTGGACAGGGCTGGGTTCACCCCTCCACTTT.

Only a few counts were recorded for this clone. This chain connects TRBV5-4 to TRBJ2-5; tentative D call: TRBD2 (7 bases). V lost 5 bases, J lost 5 bases, and 19 bases lay in between. The length of the CDR3 is 15 residues. Germline CDR1 reads SGHNT; CDR2 reads YYREEE (reference sequence). The DNA for the CDR3 is TGTGCCAGCAGGGGCGGCGTCGGGGGGCAGGAGACCCAGTACTTC. Residues: CASRGGVGGQETQYF.

V gene TRBV30 combines with J gene TRBJ1-4; 9 nucleotides match TRBD1. With 2 bases clipped from V and 6 bases from J, the junction kept 10 bases outside the gene matches. The germline V gene has CDR1 GTSNPN and CDR2 SVGIG (reference sequence). This CDR3 comprises 16 residues. This CDR3 is CAWSIQGASVDEKLFF. CDR3 nucleotide sequence: TGTGCCTGGAGTATACAGGGGGCGTCGGTTGATGAAAAACTGTTTTTT.

V usage is TRBV6-5 and J usage is TRBJ2-5; 8 bases align to TRBD2. Trimming at V came to 2 bases and at J to 5 bases, leaving 10 bases not matched to a gene. Germline CDR1 reads MNHEY; CDR2 reads SVGAGI. This CDR3 is built from 16 residues. For the CDR3, the DNA is TGTGCCAGCAGTTACCGCCTGGCGGGAGGCTGGGAGACCCAGTACTTC. It translates to CASSYRLAGGWETQYF.

The chain carries TRBV9 and TRBJ2-3; D is ambiguous. Trimming shortened V by 1 base and J by 14 bases, and 5 bases separated the two germline ends. The CDR3 extends over 9 amino acids. Germline V lookup: CDR1 SGDLS, CDR2 YYNGEE. CDR3 DNA: TGTGCCAGCAGCGTACTTCCGTATTTT. Its translation is CASSVLPYF. Together with reference TRBV9 and TRBJ2-3, the CDR3 gives the full variable domain: DSGVTQTPKHLITATGQRVTLRCSPRSGDLSVYWYQQSLDQGLQFLIQYYNGEERAKGNILERFSAQQFPDLHSELNLSSLELGDSALYFCASSVLPYFGPGTRLTVL.

This chain uses TRBV28 with TRBJ1-5; the D is unclear. V lost 10 bases, J lost 2 bases, and 12 bases lay in between. Germline CDR1 reads MDHEN; CDR2 reads SYDVKM. The CDR3 loop spans 13 amino acids. DNA of the CDR3: TGTGCCATCCTAGGTAGTGGCAATCAGCCCCAGCATTTT. It yields the protein CAILGSGNQPQHF.

The chain has TRBV4-1 and TRBJ1-1; 7 bases align to TRBD1. V lost 1 base and J lost 1; bases outside the gene matches: 9. CDR3 length: 17 residues. CDR1 is MGHRA and CDR2 is YSYEKL in the germline V gene. The CDR3 loop is CASSQALLGQRNTEAFF. CDR3 sequence (DNA): TGCGCCAGCAGCCAAGCTTTACTGGGACAGAGGAACACTGAAGCTTTCTTT.

V gene TRBV28 combines with J gene TRBJ2-7; the match to TRBD2 covers 8 bases. The CDR3 totals 17 residues. Germline loops: CDR1 MDHEN, CDR2 SYDVKM. J was trimmed by 2 bases and V by 5 bases; bases with no gene match: 14. The chain's CDR3 is CASSPPPGRALPYEQYF. The CDR3 nucleotides read TGTGCCAGCAGTCCACCCCCCGGGAGGGCGCTTCCCTACGAGCAGTACTTC.

V gene TRBV27 combines with J gene TRBJ1-2, with 9 bases that match TRBD1. V shed 6 bases and J 7 bases; nucleotides not matched to a gene: 6. CDR1 is MNHEY, CDR2 SMNVEV, per germline (reference sequence). CDR3 length: 13 amino acids. As DNA, the CDR3 is TGTGCCAGCAGGTTACAGGGGGCTGGTGGCTACACCTTC. Its protein product is CASRLQGAGGYTF.

The V gene is TRBV5-1, the J gene TRBJ2-2, with TRBD1 matching over 12 bases. CDR1 is SGHRS, CDR2 YFSETQ, per germline. CDR3 length equals 16 residues. V shed 0 bases and J 6 bases; nucleotides not matched to a gene: 3. In nucleotides, the CDR3 is TGCGCCAGCAGCTTGGGGGACAGGGGGCGCGCCGGGGAGCTGTTTTTT. Translating it yields CASSLGDRGRAGELFF.

This clone was observed a single time. Other DNA sequences of this sample code for an identical CDR3. The chain is built from TRBV5-1 and TRBJ2-7; 7 bases align to TRBD1. Germline V gives CDR1 SGHRS, CDR2 YFSETQ. The CDR3 covers 14 residues. V lost 0 bases and J lost 3; bases outside the gene matches: 3. The CDR3 protein is CASSLDRTGYEQYF. The CDR3 nucleotides are TGCGCCAGCAGCTTGGATCGGACAGGCTACGAGCAGTACTTC.

The chain is built from TRBV28 and TRBJ1-5; D call uncertain. CDR3 size: 14 residues. V gave up 1 base and J gave up 5 bases, with 9 bases separating them. Germline V gene data show CDR1 as MDHEN and CDR2 as SYDVKM. The CDR3 nucleotides read TGTGCCAGCAGTTTATTAACAGAAGATCAGCCCCAGCATTTT. Translated: CASSLLTEDQPQHF.

In this sample, this clone turned up once. V is TRBV15 and J is TRBJ2-3; the D gene is possibly TRBD2 (6 bases). Germline CDR1 is LNHNV and CDR2 is YYDKDF (reference sequence). The CDR3 consists of 14 residues. Deletions cut 9 bases from V and 2 bases from J, with 15 bases between. The CDR3 here is CATKVGGSTDTQYF. The CDR3 coding sequence is TGTGCCACAAAGGTGGGGGGATCCACAGATACGCAGTATTTT.

The chain couples TRBV18 to TRBJ2-1; 7 bases fit TRBD2. CDR1 is KGHSH and CDR2 is LQKENI in the germline V gene. The CDR3 spans 14 residues. V trimming: 3 bases; J trimming: 2 bases; junction bases outside the gene matches: 1. CDR3 residues: CASSPLAAYNEQFF. CDR3 nucleotides: TGTGCCAGCTCACCCCTAGCGGCCTACAATGAGCAGTTCTTC.

The V call is TRBV9, the J call TRBJ2-7, with D tentatively TRBD2 (6 bases). CDR1 and CDR2 (germline): SGDLS, YYNGEE. Deletions cut 4 bases from V and 1 base from J, with 12 bases between. This CDR3 is 14 amino acids long. DNA of the CDR3: TGTGCCAGCAGCCGGATGGGGACTTCCTACGAGCAGTACTTC. It encodes CASSRMGTSYEQYF.

This clone came up a few times. This chain joins TRBV28 and TRBJ2-3, with 9 bases that match TRBD2. The V gene's germline CDR1 is MDHEN and CDR2 SYDVKM. This CDR3 comprises 16 residues. Trimming at V came to 4 bases and at J to 1 base, leaving 6 bases not matched to a gene. The CDR3 region is CASSSSSGTGTDTQYF. The CDR3 DNA is TGTGCCAGCAGTTCCTCTAGCGGGACGGGCACAGATACGCAGTATTTT. The whole variable domain, filled in from reference TRBV28 and TRBJ2-3, reads DVKVTQSSRYLVKRTGEKVFLECVQDMDHENMFWYRQDPGLGLRLIYFSYDVKMKEKGDIPEGYSVSREKKERFSLILESASTNQTSMYLCASSSSSGTGTDTQYFGPGTRLTVL.

The gene calls are TRBV19 and TRBJ1-2, with 7 bases that match TRBD1. CDR1 is LNHDA and CDR2 is SQIVND in the germline V gene (reference sequence). This CDR3 contains 13 residues. The junction had 4 bases not matched to a gene; V was cut back by 4 bases and J by 5 bases. DNA for the CDR3: TGTGCCAGTAGTACCCGGGACAGATATGGCTACACCTTC. Its translation is CASSTRDRYGYTF.

This chain links TRBV19 with TRBJ2-1, with D possibly being TRBD1 (5 bases). Germline CDR1 LNHDA, CDR2 SQIVND (reference sequence). CDR3 length equals 13 residues. The ends were cut back, 5 bases at V and 8 bases at J, with 13 bases in the middle. CDR3 DNA: TGTGCCAGTAGTTCACAGCTAGGGGATGAGCAGTTCTTC. This sequence encodes CASSSQLGDEQFF.

The chain joins TRBV5-1 to TRBJ2-3; 7 bases agree with TRBD1. The V gene end was trimmed by 4 bases and the J gene end by 3 bases; junction bases not matched to a gene: 11. There are 16 residues in the CDR3. Germline CDR1 SGHRS, CDR2 YFSETQ. Here the CDR3 DNA reads TGCGCCAGCAGCCCACAGGGGAACGGGGTAACAGATACGCAGTATTTT. Its protein product is CASSPQGNGVTDTQYF.

This clone was seen just once. The V gene is TRBV28, the J gene TRBJ1-2, with D maybe TRBD1 (5 bases). Trimming took 6 bases from V and 3 from J, leaving 17 bases between them. The V gene's germline CDR1 is MDHEN and CDR2 SYDVKM. The CDR3 has 15 residues. In nucleotides, the CDR3 is TGTGCCAGCAGCCTAGGGGCGACAGAGCACTATGGCTACACCTTC. It specifies CASSLGATEHYGYTF.

This chain uses TRBV10-1 with TRBJ2-2; D not certain. CDR3 length: 13 residues. V was pared by 4 bases and J by 14 bases, with 17 bases between. Germline V lookup: CDR1 WNHNN, CDR2 SYGVQD (reference sequence). CDR3 protein: CASSVQAGRGLFF. The CDR3 DNA reads TGCGCCAGCAGTGTTCAGGCCGGTCGTGGTCTGTTTTTT.